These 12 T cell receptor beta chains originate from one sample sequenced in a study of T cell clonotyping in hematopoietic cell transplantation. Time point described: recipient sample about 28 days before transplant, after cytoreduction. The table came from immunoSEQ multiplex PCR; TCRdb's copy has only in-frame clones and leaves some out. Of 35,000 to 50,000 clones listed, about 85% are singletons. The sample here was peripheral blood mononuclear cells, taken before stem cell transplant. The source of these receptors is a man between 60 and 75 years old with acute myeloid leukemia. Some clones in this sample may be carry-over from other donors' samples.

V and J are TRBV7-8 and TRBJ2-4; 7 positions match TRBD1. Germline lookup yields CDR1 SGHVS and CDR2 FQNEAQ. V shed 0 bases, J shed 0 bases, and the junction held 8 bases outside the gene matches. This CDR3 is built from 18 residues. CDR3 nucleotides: TGTGCCAGCAGCTTAGCATGGAGAGGGGGCCTAGCCAAAAACATTCAGTACTTC. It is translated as CASSLAWRGGLAKNIQYF.

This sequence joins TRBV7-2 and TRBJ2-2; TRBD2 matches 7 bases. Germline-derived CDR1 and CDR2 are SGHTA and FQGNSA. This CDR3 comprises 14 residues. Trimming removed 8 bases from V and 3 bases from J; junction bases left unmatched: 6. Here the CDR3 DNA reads TGTGCCAGCCGCCTGGGAGGGGACACCGGGGAGCTGTTTTTT. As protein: CASRLGGDTGELFF.

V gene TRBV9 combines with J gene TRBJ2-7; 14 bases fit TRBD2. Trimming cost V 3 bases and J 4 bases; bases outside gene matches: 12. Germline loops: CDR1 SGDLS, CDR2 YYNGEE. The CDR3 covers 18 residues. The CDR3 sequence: CASSAIPGLAGERYEQYF. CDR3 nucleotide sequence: TGTGCCAGCAGCGCAATTCCGGGACTAGCGGGGGAGAGGTACGAGCAGTACTTC.

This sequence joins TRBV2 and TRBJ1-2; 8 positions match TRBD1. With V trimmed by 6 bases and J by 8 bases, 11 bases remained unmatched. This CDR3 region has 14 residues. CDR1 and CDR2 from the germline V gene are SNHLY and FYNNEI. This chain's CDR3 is CASSKGQGDGGYTF. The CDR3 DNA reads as TGTGCCAGCAGCAAAGGACAGGGTGATGGAGGCTACACCTTC.

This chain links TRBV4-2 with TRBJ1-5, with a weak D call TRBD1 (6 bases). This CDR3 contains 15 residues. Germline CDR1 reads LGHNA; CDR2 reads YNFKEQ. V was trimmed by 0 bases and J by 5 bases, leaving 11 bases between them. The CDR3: CASSQDPRGDQPQHF. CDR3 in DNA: TGTGCCAGCAGCCAAGATCCCAGGGGCGATCAGCCCCAGCATTTT.

DNA of the CDR3: TGTGCCAGCAGCCTATTAGGACAGGCTTACGAGCAGTACTTC. Its protein product is CASSLLGQAYEQYF. The chain has TRBV11-2 and TRBJ2-7; 7 positions match TRBD1. The CDR3 has 14 amino acids. J gave up 4 bases and V 5 bases, and 8 bases lay outside the gene matches. Looked up from germline, CDR1 is SGHAT and CDR2 is FQNNGV.

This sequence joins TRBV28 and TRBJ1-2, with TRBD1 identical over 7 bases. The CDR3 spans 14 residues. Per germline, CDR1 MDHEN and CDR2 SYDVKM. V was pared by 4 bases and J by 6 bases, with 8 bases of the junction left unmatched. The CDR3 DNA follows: TGTGCCAGCAGTTCAACGGGACAGCATCATGGCTACACCTTC. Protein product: CASSSTGQHHGYTF.

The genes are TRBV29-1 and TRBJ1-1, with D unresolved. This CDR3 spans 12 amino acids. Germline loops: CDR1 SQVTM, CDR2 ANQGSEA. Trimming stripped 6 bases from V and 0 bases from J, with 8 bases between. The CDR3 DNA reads TGCAGCGTGGAGGTCATGAACACTGAAGCTTTCTTT. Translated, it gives CSVEVMNTEAFF.

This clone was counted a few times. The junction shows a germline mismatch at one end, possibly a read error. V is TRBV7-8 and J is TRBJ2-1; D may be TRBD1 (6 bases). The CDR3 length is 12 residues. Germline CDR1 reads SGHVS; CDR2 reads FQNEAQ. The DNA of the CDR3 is TGTGCCAGCAGCTTAGCACAGACAGGTGTTCTCTTC. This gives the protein CASSLAQTGVLF.

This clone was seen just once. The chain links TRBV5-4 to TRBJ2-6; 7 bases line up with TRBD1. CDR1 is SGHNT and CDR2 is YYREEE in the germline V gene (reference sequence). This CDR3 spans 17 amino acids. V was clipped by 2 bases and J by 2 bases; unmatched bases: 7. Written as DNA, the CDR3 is TGTGCCAGCAGCTTAATACAGGGGAGCACTGGGGCCAACGTCCTGACTTTC. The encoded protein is CASSLIQGSTGANVLTF.

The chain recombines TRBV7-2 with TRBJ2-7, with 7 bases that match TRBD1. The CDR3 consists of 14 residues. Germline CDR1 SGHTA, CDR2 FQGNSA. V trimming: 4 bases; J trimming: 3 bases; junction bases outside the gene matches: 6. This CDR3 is CASSSQGPRYEQYF. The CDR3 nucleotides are TGTGCCAGCAGCTCACAGGGGCCACGCTACGAGCAGTACTTC.

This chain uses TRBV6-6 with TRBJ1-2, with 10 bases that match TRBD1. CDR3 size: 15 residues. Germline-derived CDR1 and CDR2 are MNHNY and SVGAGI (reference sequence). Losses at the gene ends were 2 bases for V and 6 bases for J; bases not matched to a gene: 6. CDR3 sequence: CASSYPGQGGDGYTF. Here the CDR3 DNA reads TGTGCCAGCAGTTACCCCGGACAGGGGGGGGATGGCTACACCTTC.